A selection of T cell receptor beta chains follows, all from one sample in a study of beta chain features in type 1 diabetes. Libraries were prepared by immunoSEQ multiplex PCR; TCRdb keeps only in-frame clonotypes and omits some of them. The sample lists some 640,000 clones; 11% to 15% were seen once. Material: naive CD4+ T cells from blood. These TCRs come from a young man with type 1 diabetes. The CDR3 runs from the conserved cysteine through the conserved F or W. The order of the fields is D gene, clone size, V gene, J gene, CDR3 protein, CDR3 DNA. A D gene is named only where the DNA matches it firmly. Clone size is not always given. Where it is, it says once, few, many or a class for expanded clones.

>.|.|TRBV7-9|TRBJ1-2
CASSHAGPLLDGYTF
TGTGCCAGCAGCCACGCGGGGCCCCTCCTCGATGGCTACACCTTC
>TRBD1|.|TRBV23-1|TRBJ2-1
CASSQLGQGAGNEQFF
TGCGCCAGCAGTCAATTGGGACAGGGGGCGGGGAATGAGCAGTTCTTC
>.|.|TRBV6-5|TRBJ2-5
CASSPRTKETQYF
TGTGCCAGCAGCCCTCGAACCAAAGAGACCCAGTACTTC
>.|.|TRBV18|TRBJ1-2
CASSRTENYGYTF
TGTGCCAGCTCACGCACAGAGAACTATGGCTACACCTTC
>.|.|TRBV5-1|TRBJ2-2
CASSSGSPGELFF
TGCGCCAGCAGCTCAGGGTCCCCCGGGGAGCTGTTTTTT
>.|.|TRBV5-1|TRBJ1-5
CASRTDSNQPQHF
TGCGCCAGCAGAACGGACAGCAATCAGCCCCAGCATTTT
>.|.|TRBV18|TRBJ2-3
CASSPPSVTDTQYF
TGTGCCAGCTCACCCCCGAGTGTTACAGATACGCAGTATTTT
>.|once|TRBV18|TRBJ2-5
CASSPPSREEETQYF
TGTGCCAGCTCACCCCCCAGCAGGGAAGAAGAGACCCAGTACTTC
>.|.|TRBV7-2|TRBJ2-7
CASSLGNRYEQYF
TGTGCCAGCAGTCTGGGGAACCGATACGAGCAGTACTTC
>.|few|TRBV5-8|TRBJ1-2
CASSLGQNYGYTF
TGTGCCAGCAGCTTGGGACAGAACTATGGCTACACCTTC
>.|.|TRBV7-2|TRBJ2-3
CASSLVTAPQDTQYF
TGTGCCAGCAGCCTAGTCACAGCCCCACAAGATACGCAGTATTTT
>.|few|TRBV1|TRBJ2-1
CTSSQGVLAVRDEQFF
TGCACCAGCAGCCAAGGGGTACTAGCGGTGCGGGATGAGCAGTTCTTC
>TRBD1|.|TRBV23-1|TRBJ1-5
CASSPLGTGHSNQPQHF
TGCGCCAGCAGTCCCCTGGGGACAGGTCATAGCAATCAGCCCCAGCATTTT
>TRBD2|.|TRBV28|TRBJ2-7
CASSFPGGSYEQYF
TGTGCCAGCAGTTTTCCGGGAGGGTCTTACGAGCAGTACTTC
>.|once|TRBV2|TRBJ1-2
CASSAGQNYGYTF
TGTGCCAGCAGCGCCGGACAGAACTATGGCTACACCTTC
>.|.|TRBV5-4|TRBJ2-7
CASSLRDGGYEQYF
TGTGCCAGCAGCTTGAGAGACGGGGGCTACGAGCAGTACTTC
>TRBD1|few|TRBV2|TRBJ1-2
CASGQGVNYGYTF
TGTGCCAGCGGACAGGGGGTTAACTATGGCTACACCTTC
>TRBD2|few|TRBV19|TRBJ2-1
CASSSGTSSYNEQFF
TGTGCCAGTAGTTCCGGGACTAGTAGCTACAATGAGCAGTTCTTC
>TRBD1|few|TRBV5-4|TRBJ2-7
CASSFSTGQGSYEQYF
TGTGCCAGCAGCTTCTCTACGGGACAGGGGTCCTACGAGCAGTACTTC
>.|.|TRBV6-5|TRBJ2-2
CASSYSTRSRELFF
TGTGCCAGCAGTTACTCGACCAGGTCGAGGGAGCTGTTTTTT
>TRBD1|.|TRBV5-1|TRBJ1-1
CASSLVQGAEAFF
TGCGCCAGCAGCTTGGTACAGGGGGCTGAAGCTTTCTTT
>.|few|TRBV4-3|TRBJ2-5
CASSQRTGETQYF
TGCGCCAGCAGCCAAAGAACTGGGGAGACCCAGTACTTC
>.|few|TRBV19|TRBJ2-3
CASSIDSTDTQYF
TGTGCCAGTAGTATCGACAGCACAGATACGCAGTATTTT